Each of the 18 T cell receptor beta chains below was sequenced from the same sample in a study of cytomegalovirus exposure and HLA in healthy donors. Data came from immunoSEQ multiplex PCR; TCRdb stores just in-frame clones and leaves some out. Of around 150,000 clones listed, roughly 80% were seen once; the top ten hold approximately 2%. The sequenced material came from PBMCs. The source of these receptors is a young man in good health and CMV-seropositive.

V is TRBV6-4 and J is TRBJ2-3; D possibly corresponds to TRBD2 (5 bases). V dropped 2 bases and J dropped 0 bases, with 12 bases sitting between them. Germline lookup yields CDR1 MRHNA and CDR2 SNTAGT. The length of the CDR3 is 16 residues. The CDR3 region has the DNA TGTGCCAGCAGTGACCCCGAGGGATATAGCACAGATACGCAGTATTTT. It encodes CASSDPEGYSTDTQYF.

The V call is TRBV6-5, the J call TRBJ2-1; 10 positions match TRBD2. The V gene end was trimmed by 5 bases and the J gene end by 4 bases; junction bases not matched to a gene: 5. CDR1 is MNHEY and CDR2 is SVGAGI in the germline V gene. The CDR3 extends over 15 amino acids. CDR3 loop: CASSPTSGVYNEQFF. CDR3 sequence (DNA): TGTGCCAGCAGTCCCACTAGCGGGGTTTACAATGAGCAGTTCTTC.

The chain recombines TRBV4-2 with TRBJ1-2; a possible D gene is TRBD1 (5 bases). V lost 3 bases and J 5 bases, leaving 13 bases between the germline ends. Germline V gene data show CDR1 as LGHNA and CDR2 as YNFKEQ. The CDR3 contains 14 residues. The CDR3 DNA reads TGTGCCAGCAGCCAGGAAGGGGCCCAGTATGGCTACACCTTC. Encoded protein: CASSQEGAQYGYTF.

The V gene is TRBV4-3, the J gene TRBJ2-2; TRBD1 agrees at 9 bases. V dropped 1 base and J dropped 4; count of bases not matched to a gene: 7. Germline lookup yields CDR1 LGHNA and CDR2 YSLEER. The CDR3 has 17 residues. Written as DNA, the CDR3 is TGCGCCAGCAGCCAAGCCTGGACAGGGGTGACCACCGGGGAGCTGTTTTTT. The encoded protein is CASSQAWTGVTTGELFF.

The genes are TRBV7-6 and TRBJ1-1; D unresolved. Germline loops: CDR1 SGHVS, CDR2 FNYEAQ. This CDR3 has 16 amino acids. V gave up 2 bases and J gave up 5 bases, with 18 bases separating them. The CDR3 region has the DNA TGTGCCAGCAGCTTACAAGAACAAATATTCAGGACTGAAGCTTTCTTT. This sequence encodes CASSLQEQIFRTEAFF. Full variable domain (outside the CDR3, taken from reference TRBV7-6 and TRBJ1-1): GAGVSQSPRYKVTKRGQDVALRCDPISGHVSLYWYRQALGQGPEFLTYFNYEAQQDKSGLPNDRFSAERPEGSISTLTIQRTEQRDSAMYRCASSLQEQIFRTEAFFGQGTRLTVV.

The V and J genes are TRBV5-4 and TRBJ2-7; possible D gene TRBD2, 7 bases. CDR1 is SGHNT, CDR2 YYREEE, per germline (reference sequence). Trimming pared 3 bases from V and 3 bases from J, leaving 16 bases between. This CDR3 contains 15 residues. This CDR3 reads CASSSKQGGDYEQYF. CDR3 in DNA: TGTGCCAGCAGCTCTAAACAGGGAGGGGACTACGAGCAGTACTTC. The full variable domain, completed using reference TRBV5-4 and TRBJ2-7, is ETGVTQSPTHLIKTRGQQVTLRCSSQSGHNTVSWYQQALGQGPQFIFQYYREEENGRGNFPPRFSGLQFPNYSSELNVNALELDDSALYLCASSSKQGGDYEQYFGPGTRLTVT.

The V and J genes are TRBV5-1 and TRBJ1-4, with TRBD1 matching over 8 bases. Germline lookup yields CDR1 SGHRS and CDR2 YFSETQ. The CDR3 covers 14 residues. V was clipped by 4 bases and J by 4 bases; unmatched bases: 3. The CDR3 DNA is TGCGCCAGCAGCCTGGGACAGGTTAATGAAAAACTGTTTTTT. It yields the protein CASSLGQVNEKLFF.

The chain couples TRBV4-1 to TRBJ2-7; tentative D call: TRBD1 (6 bases). CDR3 length: 13 residues. Trimming took off 3 bases at V and 7 bases at J, with 13 bases between the two ends. CDR1 is MGHRA, CDR2 YSYEKL, per germline. The CDR3, as DNA: TGCGCCAGCAGCCACGGAACAGGGCGTGAGCAGTACTTC. Protein: CASSHGTGREQYF.

The chain carries TRBV7-3 and TRBJ2-3, with TRBD2 matching 8 bases. There are 15 residues in the CDR3. The ends lost 5 bases at V and 1 base at J; junction bases unmatched: 5. Germline V gene lookup returns CDR1 SGHTA and CDR2 FQGTGA. CDR3 in amino acids: CASSTRGERTDTQYF. As DNA, the CDR3 is TGTGCCAGCAGCACGCGGGGGGAGCGCACAGATACGCAGTATTTT.

V and J are TRBV27 and TRBJ2-7; 7 bases fit TRBD2. CDR3 size: 12 residues. Per the germline V gene, CDR1 is MNHEY and CDR2 is SMNVEV (reference sequence). Trimming cost V 8 bases and J 5 bases; bases outside gene matches: 6. CDR3 loop: CASGRVLDEQYF. The DNA of the CDR3 is TGTGCCAGCGGGAGGGTGTTGGACGAGCAGTACTTC.

The CDR3 sequence: CASSVQGRNEQFF. Here the CDR3 DNA reads TGTGCCAGCAGTGTCCAGGGGCGGAATGAGCAGTTCTTC. The chain uses TRBV2 and TRBJ2-1, with D possibly matching TRBD1 (6 bases). This CDR3 region has 13 residues. Trimming stripped 4 bases from V and 7 bases from J, with 11 bases between. Per the germline V gene, CDR1 is SNHLY and CDR2 is FYNNEI.

J is TRBJ2-3 and V is TRBV6-1; 8 bases line up with TRBD2. Germline CDR1 and CDR2: MNHNS and SASEGT. This CDR3 region has 15 residues. V shed 6 bases, J shed 2 bases, and the junction held 7 bases outside the gene matches. The CDR3 loop is CASRSLAAHTDTQYF. CDR3 in DNA: TGTGCCAGCAGGTCACTAGCGGCCCACACAGATACGCAGTATTTT.

The V and J genes are TRBV6-5 and TRBJ2-2; D call uncertain. The CDR3 has 15 residues. The germline gives CDR1 MNHEY, CDR2 SVGAGI. Between the trimmed V and J ends, which lost 0 bases and 4 bases, there was a span of 9 bases. In DNA form, the CDR3 reads TGTGCCAGCAGTTACTCAGGCAGGCCCACCGGGGAGCTGTTTTTT. Its protein product is CASSYSGRPTGELFF.

Regarding this clone: Other DNA variants within this sample encode the same CDR3. The V and J genes are TRBV6-5 and TRBJ2-3; 11 bases map to TRBD2. There are 15 residues in the CDR3. Unmatched junction bases numbered 3, after V lost 5 bases and J lost 2 bases. Germline V gene data show CDR1 as MNHEY and CDR2 as SVGAGI. The CDR3 loop reads CASSLAGGSTDTQYF. The CDR3 DNA sequence: TGTGCCAGCAGTCTAGCGGGGGGATCCACAGATACGCAGTATTTT.

The chain uses TRBV7-2 and TRBJ1-2, with D tentatively TRBD1 (5 bases). Germline values: CDR1 SGHTA, CDR2 FQGNSA. With 3 bases removed from V and 4 bases from J, the gap between germline ends came to 12 bases. This CDR3 spans 14 amino acids. This CDR3 reads CASSLMTDGYGYTF. Written as DNA, the CDR3 is TGTGCCAGCAGCTTGATGACAGATGGCTATGGCTACACCTTC.

The chain couples TRBV19 to TRBJ1-2; D perhaps matches TRBD1 (6 bases). With 7 bases removed from V and 8 bases from J, the gap between germline ends came to 17 bases. The CDR3 extends over 13 amino acids. CDR1 LNHDA and CDR2 SQIVND come from the germline V gene (reference sequence). The CDR3 reads CASTFGGAEGYTF. The DNA of the CDR3 is TGTGCCAGTACTTTCGGGGGGGCGGAAGGCTACACCTTC.

This clone came up once. The rearrangement uses TRBV5-1 and TRBJ2-3; 7 positions agree with TRBD2. Trimming cost V 0 bases and J 1 base; bases outside gene matches: 5. This CDR3 is built from 16 residues. CDR1 is SGHRS and CDR2 is YFSETQ in the germline V gene. CDR3 in amino acids: CASSLGEGTRTDTQYF. The CDR3 DNA sequence: TGCGCCAGCAGCTTGGGGGAGGGAACCCGCACAGATACGCAGTATTTT.

This chain joins TRBV6-1 and TRBJ1-1; D unresolved. Trimming pared 6 bases from V and 5 bases from J, leaving 19 bases between. This CDR3 is 15 amino acids long. Per germline, CDR1 MNHNS and CDR2 SASEGT. The CDR3 here is CASSENPPTITEAFF. The CDR3 DNA follows: TGTGCCAGCAGCGAAAACCCACCGACTATAACTGAAGCTTTCTTT.